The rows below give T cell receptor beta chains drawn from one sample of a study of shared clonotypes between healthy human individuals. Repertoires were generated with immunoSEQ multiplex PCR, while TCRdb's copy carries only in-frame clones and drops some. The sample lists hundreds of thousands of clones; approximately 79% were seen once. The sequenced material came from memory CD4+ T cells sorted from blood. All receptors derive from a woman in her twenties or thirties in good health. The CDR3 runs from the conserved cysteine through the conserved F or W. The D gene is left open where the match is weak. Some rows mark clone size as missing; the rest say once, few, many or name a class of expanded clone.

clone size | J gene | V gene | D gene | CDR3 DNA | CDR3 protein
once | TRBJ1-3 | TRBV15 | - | TGTGCCACCAGCTTGGCAGGCTTCTCTGGAAACACCATATATTTT | CATSLAGFSGNTIYF
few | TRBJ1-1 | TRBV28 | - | TGTGCCAGCAGCCGCCGGGGGGCGAACACTGAAGCTTTCTTT | CASSRRGANTEAFF
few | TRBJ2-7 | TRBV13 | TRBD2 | TGTGCCAGCAGCTGGAGGGGTTCGAGCCCGGGAGGCTACGAGCAGTACTTC | CASSWRGSSPGGYEQYF
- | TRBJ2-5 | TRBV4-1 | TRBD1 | TGCGCCAGCAGCCAAGAGGGGCAGGGGGCAAGACAAGAGACCCAGTACTTC | CASSQEGQGARQETQYF
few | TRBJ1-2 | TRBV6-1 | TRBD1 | TGTGCCAGCAGTGAACCAGGACAGGTTGGATTTGGTTATGGCTACACCTTC | CASSEPGQVGFGYGYTF
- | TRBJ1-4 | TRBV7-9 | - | TGTGCCAGCAGCTTGTCCCCGGGCCGCAGTGGTAATGAAAAACTGTTTTTT | CASSLSPGRSGNEKLFF
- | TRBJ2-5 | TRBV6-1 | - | TGTGCCAGCAGTGGGTTAGGCGGTTTCGCACAAGAGACCCAGTACTTC | CASSGLGGFAQETQYF
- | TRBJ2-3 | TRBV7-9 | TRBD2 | TGTGCCAGCAGCCTTGGGGCTAGCGGGATTGATACGCAGTATTTT | CASSLGASGIDTQYF
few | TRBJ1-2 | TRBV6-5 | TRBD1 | TGTGCCAGCAGCCAGGGGGGGGGCTATGGCTACACCTTC | CASSQGGGYGYTF
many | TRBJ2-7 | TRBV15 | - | TGTGCCACCAGCAGAGAAGGGGCTTACAACGAGCAGTACTTC | CATSREGAYNEQYF
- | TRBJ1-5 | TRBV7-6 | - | TGTGCCAGCAGCTTAGCGGCTTATCAGCCCCAGCATTTT | CASSLAAYQPQHF
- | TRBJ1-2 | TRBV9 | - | TGTGCCAGCAGCCCACGTACAGGGTACGACTATGGCTACACCTTC | CASSPRTGYDYGYTF
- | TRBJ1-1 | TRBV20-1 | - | TGCAGTGCTAGAGTCGACCTGCCAGCTTTCTTT | CSARVDLPAFF
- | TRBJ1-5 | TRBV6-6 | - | TGTGCCAGCAGTTACAGTAGGGAACAGCCCCAGCATTTT | CASSYSREQPQHF
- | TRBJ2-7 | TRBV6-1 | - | TGTGCCAGCGACAGGTACTACGAGCAGTACTTC | CASDRYYEQYF
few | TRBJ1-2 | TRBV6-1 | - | TGTGCCAGCTCAGTATCAGGTAGCTACACCTTC | CASSVSGSYTF
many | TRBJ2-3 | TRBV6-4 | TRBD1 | TGTGCCAGCAGTGACGGGACAGGGGGCACAGATACGCAGTATTTT | CASSDGTGGTDTQYF
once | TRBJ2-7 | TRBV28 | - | TGTGCCAGCAGGAGGACGGGGTTTTGGGCTTCGGAAGAGCAGTACTTC | CASRRTGFWASEEQYF
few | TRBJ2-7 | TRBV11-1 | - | TGTGCCAGCAGCTTCGGCGGACCAATATACGAGCAGTACTTC | CASSFGGPIYEQYF
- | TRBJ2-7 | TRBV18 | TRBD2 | TGTGCCAGCTCACCGAGGCCTAGCGGGGGTAGCTCCTACGAGCAGTACTTC | CASSPRPSGGSSYEQYF
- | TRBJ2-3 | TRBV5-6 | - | TGTGCCAGCAGAAAGGACCTGGGGGATACGCAGTATTTT | CASRKDLGDTQYF
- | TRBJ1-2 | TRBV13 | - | TGTGCCAGCAGCCGGAGATCCGTCCCTAACTATGGCTACACCTTC | CASSRRSVPNYGYTF
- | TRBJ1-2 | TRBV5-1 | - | TGCGCCAGCAGCTTGCACAGGACTGACAGCGGGGCTCTCTATGGCTACACCTTC | CASSLHRTDSGALYGYTF
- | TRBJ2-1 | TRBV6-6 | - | TGTGCCAGCAGTCCGGGACACTACCTTGAGCAGTTCTTC | CASSPGHYLEQFF
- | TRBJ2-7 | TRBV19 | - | TGTGCCAGTAGTAAGGTGGCATTGCCGTCCCACGAGCAGTACTTC | CASSKVALPSHEQYF
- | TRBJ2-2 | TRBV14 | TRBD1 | TGTGCCAGCAGCCAGTTAAAAGGGGGCTCTTCCGACGGGGAGCTGTTTTTT | CASSQLKGGSSDGELFF
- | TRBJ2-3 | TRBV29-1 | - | TGCAGCGTTGGACAGACAGTAGGCACAGATACGCAGTATTTT | CSVGQTVGTDTQYF
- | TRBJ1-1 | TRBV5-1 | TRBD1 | TGCGCCAGCAGCTTTACAGGGGGAGAGAGAGCTTTCTTT | CASSFTGGERAFF
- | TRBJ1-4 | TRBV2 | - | TGTGCCAGCAGGAGGGGATTCGAAAAACTGTTTTTT | CASRRGFEKLFF
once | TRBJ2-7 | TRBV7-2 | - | TGTGCCAGCAGCTTCAAGAGTGGGAGTACCTACGAGCAGTACTTC | CASSFKSGSTYEQYF
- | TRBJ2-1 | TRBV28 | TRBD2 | TGTGCCAGCAGCACCCCGGGACTAGCGGGCCCGAGCTCCTACAATGAGCAGTTCTTC | CASSTPGLAGPSSYNEQFF
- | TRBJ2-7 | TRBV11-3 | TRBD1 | TGTGCCAGCAGCCCCCGGACAGGGGTCGAGCAGTACTTC | CASSPRTGVEQYF
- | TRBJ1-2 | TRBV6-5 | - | TGTGCCAGCAGTACTATCGGACCGAGGAACTATGGCTACACCTTC | CASSTIGPRNYGYTF
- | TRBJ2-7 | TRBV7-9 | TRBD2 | TGTGCCAGCAGCTCGTTAAGGGGCGGGGGAAACTACGAGCAGTACTTC | CASSSLRGGGNYEQYF
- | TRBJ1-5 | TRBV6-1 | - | TGTGCCAGCAACGCTTATAGCAATCAGCCCCAGCATTTT | CASNAYSNQPQHF
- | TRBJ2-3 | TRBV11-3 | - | TGTGCCAGCAGCTTACCGGGCCGCACAGATACGCAGTATTTT | CASSLPGRTDTQYF
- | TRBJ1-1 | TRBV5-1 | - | TGCGCCAGCAGCTCGTCTGCAGGGGTCACTGAAGCTTTCTTT | CASSSSAGVTEAFF
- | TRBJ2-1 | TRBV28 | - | TGTGCCAGCAGTAGCCACGACTACAATGAGCAGTTCTTC | CASSSHDYNEQFF
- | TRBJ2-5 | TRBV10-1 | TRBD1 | TGCGCCAGCAGTGGCAACAGGGGGAGGTTAGAGACCCAGTACTTC | CASSGNRGRLETQYF
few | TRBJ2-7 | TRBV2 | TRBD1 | TGTGCCAGCATTAGACAGGGTGTAGGGTACGAGCAGTACTTC | CASIRQGVGYEQYF
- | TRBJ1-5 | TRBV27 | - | TGTGCCAGCAGACCTCGGGGGGGAGGCCATCAGCCCCAGCATTTT | CASRPRGGGHQPQHF
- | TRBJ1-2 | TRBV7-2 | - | TGTGCCAGCAGCGAACCACAGGTCTATGGCTACACCTTC | CASSEPQVYGYTF
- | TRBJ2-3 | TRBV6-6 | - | TGTGCCAGCAGTAACCTGGGGGGCACAGATACGCAGTATTTT | CASSNLGGTDTQYF
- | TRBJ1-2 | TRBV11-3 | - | TGTGCCAGCAGCCTAGAGGACAACAACTATGGCTACACCTTC | CASSLEDNNYGYTF
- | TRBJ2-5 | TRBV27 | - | TGTGCCAGAGACTTGAGGGGGGAGACCCAGTACTTC | CARDLRGETQYF
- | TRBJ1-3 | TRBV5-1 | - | TGCGCCAGCAGCGTGGCCTTCTCTGGAAACACCATATATTTT | CASSVAFSGNTIYF
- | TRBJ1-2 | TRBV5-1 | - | TGCGCCAGCTCCGGCGGGGTTAAGGGGTATGGCTACACCTTC | CASSGGVKGYGYTF
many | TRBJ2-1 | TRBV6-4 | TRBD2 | TGTGCCAGCAGTGGACTAGCGGGAGGCAATGAGCAGTTCTTC | CASSGLAGGNEQFF
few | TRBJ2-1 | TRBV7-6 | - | TGTGCCAGCAGCTTAGATCTTAGCCGGAATGAGCAGTTCTTC | CASSLDLSRNEQFF
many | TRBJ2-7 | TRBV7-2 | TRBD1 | TGTGCCAGCAGCTTAGGTGGGACAGGGAGTCGGGAGCAGTACTTC | CASSLGGTGSREQYF
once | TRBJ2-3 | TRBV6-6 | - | TGTGCCAGCAGTTCCCTGGGTAGGGGCGGAACAGATACGCAGTATTTT | CASSSLGRGGTDTQYF
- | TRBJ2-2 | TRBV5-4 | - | TGTGCCAGCAGCCCGGGGGTCACCGGGGAGCTGTTTTTT | CASSPGVTGELFF
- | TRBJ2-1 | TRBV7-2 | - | TGTGCCAGCAGCTTAGCTGGTAGCTCCTACAATGAGCAGTTCTTC | CASSLAGSSYNEQFF
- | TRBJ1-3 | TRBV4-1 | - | TGCGCCAGCAGCCCCGGTGGAAACACCATATATTTT | CASSPGGNTIYF
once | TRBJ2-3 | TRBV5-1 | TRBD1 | TGCGCCAGCAGCCCGGGACAGCAGACAGATACGCAGTATTTT | CASSPGQQTDTQYF
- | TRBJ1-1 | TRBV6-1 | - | TGTGCCAGCAGTGATATGGGGAACCCTGAAGCTTTCTTT | CASSDMGNPEAFF
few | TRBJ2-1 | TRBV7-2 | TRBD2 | TGTGCCAGCAGCCCCGGGACTAGACGGGTTGAGCAGTTCTTC | CASSPGTRRVEQFF
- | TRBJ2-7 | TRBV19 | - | TGTGCCAGTAGTATACAGGGGGGGCGCGAGCAGTACTTC | CASSIQGGREQYF